This T cell receptor beta chain appears in the sequencing data of a study of shared clonotypes between healthy human individuals. Study context: Three plates each covered CD4 naive and memory; CD8 naive two, CD8 memory one. Study results and limitations: The sharing of 4.5% to 6.5% of naive CD4 clonotypes was seen across a few donors. It was expected that sequencing depth would affect clonotype sharing among donors.

Sorted-subset replicate PCRs used 200 ng DNA, 30,000 or so T cell genomes. Profiling relied on immunoSEQ multiplex PCR, and the TCRdb table lists in-frame clones only, not all of them. This table has about 2.1 million clones, approximately 94% appearing once. V shed 6 bases and J 11 bases; nucleotides not matched to a gene: 12. Germline CDR1 KGHSH, CDR2 LQKENI. The CDR3 covers 15 residues. Remarks on this clone: Its antigen is still unknown.

As defined, naive CD8 cells were CD45RO-negative and positively selected for CCR7, with terminally differentiated effector memory CD45RA+ cells excluded. The TCR was taken from a man aged 18-30 years in good health. Some clones in this sample may be carry-over from other donors' samples. The rearrangement joins TRBV18 to TRBJ2-1; 11 bases fit TRBD2. Sequenced: naive CD8+ T cells from PBMCs. The CDR3: CASSPLASGRTQQFF. Written as DNA, the CDR3 is TGTGCCAGCTCCCCCCTGGCTAGCGGGAGGACCCAGCAGTTCTTC.